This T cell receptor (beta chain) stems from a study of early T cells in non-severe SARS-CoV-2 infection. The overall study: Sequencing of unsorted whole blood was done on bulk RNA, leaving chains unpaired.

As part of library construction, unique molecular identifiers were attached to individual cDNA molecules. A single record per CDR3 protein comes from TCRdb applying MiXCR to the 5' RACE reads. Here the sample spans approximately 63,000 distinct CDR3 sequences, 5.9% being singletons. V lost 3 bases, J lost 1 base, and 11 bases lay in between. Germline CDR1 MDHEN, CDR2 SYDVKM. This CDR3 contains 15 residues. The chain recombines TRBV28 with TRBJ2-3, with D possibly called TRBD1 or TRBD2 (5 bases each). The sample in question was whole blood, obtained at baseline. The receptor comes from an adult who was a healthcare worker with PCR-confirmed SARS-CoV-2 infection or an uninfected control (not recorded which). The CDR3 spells CASSFRGFRTDTQYF. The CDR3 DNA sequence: TGTGCCAGCAGTTTTCGGGGCTTTCGCACAGATACGCAGTATTTT.